This TCR beta chain is from a study of shared clonotypes between healthy human individuals. Regarding the study as a whole: Across subsets, estimated richness was generally greater for naive than for memory populations.

Each replicate PCR on the sorted subsets used about 220 ng DNA (around 31,000 T cell genomes). Sequencing was performed with immunoSEQ multiplex PCR; in TCRdb, only in-frame clones are kept and a portion is missing. The data show about 1.5 million clones, around 97% seen once. CDR1 and CDR2 (germline): MNHEY, SVGAGI. Trimming took 2 bases from V and 8 from J, leaving 6 bases between them. CDR3 length: 11 amino acids. On this clone: Its antigen is undetermined. Other DNA sequences in this specimen translate into the identical CDR3.

Material: naive CD4+ T cells sorted from blood. Subset described: CD45RA+ positively selected. This clonotype was sampled from a man aged 25-45 years in good health. V usage is TRBV6-5 and J usage is TRBJ2-5; D remains unclear. The DNA for the CDR3 is TGTGCCAGCAGTTACCTCGGAACCCAGTACTTC. It is translated as CASSYLGTQYF.